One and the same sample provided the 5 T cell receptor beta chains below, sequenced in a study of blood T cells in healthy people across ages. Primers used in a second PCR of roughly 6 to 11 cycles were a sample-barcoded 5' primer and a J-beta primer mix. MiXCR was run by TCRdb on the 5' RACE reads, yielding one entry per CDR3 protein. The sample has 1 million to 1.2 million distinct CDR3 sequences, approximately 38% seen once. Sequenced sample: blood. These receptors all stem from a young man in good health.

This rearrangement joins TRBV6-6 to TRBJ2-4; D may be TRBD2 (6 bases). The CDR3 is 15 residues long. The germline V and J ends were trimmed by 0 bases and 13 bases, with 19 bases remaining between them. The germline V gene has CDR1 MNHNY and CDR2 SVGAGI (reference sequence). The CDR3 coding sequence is TGTGCCAGCAGTTACTCGGGGACTGGGGTCAATGAGCAGTACTTC. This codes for CASSYSGTGVNEQYF.

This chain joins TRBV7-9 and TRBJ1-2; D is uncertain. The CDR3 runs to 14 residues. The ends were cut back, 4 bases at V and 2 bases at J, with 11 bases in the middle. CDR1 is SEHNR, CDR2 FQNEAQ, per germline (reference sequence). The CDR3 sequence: CASSSTPDNYGYTF. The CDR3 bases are TGTGCCAGCAGCTCTACTCCAGACAACTATGGCTACACCTTC. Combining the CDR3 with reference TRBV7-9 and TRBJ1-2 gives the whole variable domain DTGVSQNPRHKITKRGQNVTFRCDPISEHNRLYWYRQTLGQGPEFLTYFQNEAQLEKSRLLSDRFSAERPKGSFSTLEIQRTEQGDSAMYLCASSSTPDNYGYTFGSGTRLTVV.

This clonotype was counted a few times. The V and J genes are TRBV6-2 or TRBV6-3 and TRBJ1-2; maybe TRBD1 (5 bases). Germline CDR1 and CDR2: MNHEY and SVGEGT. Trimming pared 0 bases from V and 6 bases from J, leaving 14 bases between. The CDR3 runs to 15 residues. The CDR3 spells CASSYSGTDLHGYTF. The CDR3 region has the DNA TGTGCCAGCAGTTACTCCGGGACGGACCTGCATGGCTACACCTTC.

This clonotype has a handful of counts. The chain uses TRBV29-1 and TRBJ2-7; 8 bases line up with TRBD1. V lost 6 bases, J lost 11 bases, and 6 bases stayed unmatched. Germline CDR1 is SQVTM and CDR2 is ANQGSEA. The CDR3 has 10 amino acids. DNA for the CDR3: TGCAGCGTAGTGGACAGGGTCGAGTACTTC. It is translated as CSVVDRVEYF.

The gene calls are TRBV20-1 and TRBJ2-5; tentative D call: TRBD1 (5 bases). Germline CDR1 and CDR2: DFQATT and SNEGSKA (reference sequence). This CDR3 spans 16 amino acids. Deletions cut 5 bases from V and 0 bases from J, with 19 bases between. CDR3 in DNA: TGCAGTGCTCCACCGAAAGGACAATCGTACCAAGAGACCCAGTACTTC. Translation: CSAPPKGQSYQETQYF.